This record covers a single T cell receptor (beta chain). This clonotype turned up a few times. The target of this receptor is not known. No base qualities exist here, and no much larger clone lies one base off it. Interpreted using the paper, the treatment or condition label stands for: roughly 10-day PBMC culture with coronavirus spike peptide pools or control peptides (ViraFEST assay). The ViraFEST assay, used in the study, expanded antigen-specific T cells with peptide pools and then identified the expanded clonotypes through TCR sequencing. Positive SARS-CoV-2 PCR tests in the convalescent patients dated from March to December 2020, before Alpha, Beta and Delta variants emerged in the United States. Each well held approximately 2 million PBMCs cultured in IMDM containing roughly 5% human AB serum and 10 IU/ml IL-2, with 8 to 10 ug/ml peptide pools added. Half of the culture medium was replaced with fresh IL-2-containing medium on days 3 and 7. After around 11 days of culture, CD4+ T cells were isolated by negative selection using the EasySep CD4+ T cell isolation kit. Ficoll-Paque Plus gradient centrifugation was used to isolate PBMCs from whole blood, and the isolated PBMCs were then either used fresh or cryopreserved at -140C. Triplicate wells were generally used for each culture condition.

Library creation used PCR. At the Johns Hopkins FTIC core, DNA from the cultured CD4+ T cells underwent TCR sequencing with the Oncomine TCR Beta short-read assay. Genomic DNA was extracted from the cultured CD4+ T cells with the QIAamp micro DNA kit. Oncomine TCR Beta libraries made from cultured CD4+ T cells were pooled using unique dual indexes and sequenced on an Illumina iSeq 100. The authors' analysis ran thus. Non-productive sequences were filtered out, and CDR3s that did not start with C, did not end with F or W, or were shorter than 7 amino acids were discarded. Antigen-specific clonotypes were identified using the MANAFEST web application through comparison of peptide-stimulated wells with reference and other culture wells. For a clone to be called positive, the clone needed an FDR below 0.05, an odds ratio above 5, and a productive frequency above 0.1% in at least two of three replicate wells. A clonotype counted as cross-reactive if it showed significant expansion both in the SARS-CoV-2 spike wells and in at least one common cold coronavirus spike condition. CDR3 homology was assessed with Levenshtein distances (stringdist) and unrooted phylogenetic trees (ape) in R version 3.6.1. TCRdb took the public reads, trimmed them with fastp at Q25, ran MiXCR for clone calling and kept in-frame beta chains. Rows are combined by CDR3 protein, so each entry shows the most common genes and DNA. These V and J calls originate from TCRdb's pipeline instead of the authors' own analysis. Counted in this sample were some 4,300 distinct CDR3 sequences; roughly 28% of them appeared once. The ten top clones hold 28% of the sample.

This entry comes from a study of vaccination and CD4 T cells after COVID-19 (dated by TCRdb to 2022 to 2024). Regarding the research as a whole: SARS-CoV-2 positivity had been established in the convalescent patients by nasal swab PCR, and mild disease was recorded in some 10 of these patients and severe disease in one. The convalescent cohort included six males and four females, with two Hispanic individuals, seven Caucasians, two Asians and one multiracial person. The time from the second vaccine dose to post-vaccine blood sampling had a median of roughly 70 days and ranged from about 12 to 250 days. The spike-specific CD4+ TCR repertoire was compared before and after mRNA vaccination in fewer than eleven COVID-19 convalescent patients and a few infection-naive healthy vaccine recipients. Participants got two doses of the Pfizer-BioNTech BNT162b2 vaccine (n=8) or two doses of the Moderna mRNA-1273 vaccine (n=2). In control cultures, a CEFX viral epitope pool was used as positive control, an HIV-1 Nef peptide pool was used as negative control, or no peptide was added. Post-COVID blood samples were collected from convalescent patients a median of about 92 days after diagnosis, with a range of about 35 to 180 days. The cultures were stimulated with overlapping spike peptide pools from SARS-CoV-2 and from the common cold coronaviruses HCoV-NL63, HCoV-OC43 and HCoV-229E. Findings and caveats that apply to the study as a whole: Of the vaccine-specific clones in convalescent patients, 304 of 307, or nearly all, reacted only to SARS-CoV-2 spike and did not cross-react with common cold coronaviruses. Among the post-vaccine SARS-CoV-2-reactive clones in convalescent patients, a median approximately 90% showed up only after vaccination, which suggests vaccine-specific priming. The median number of SARS-CoV-2-reactive clonotypes rose from 21 after infection to around 40 after vaccination, but the change was not significant. Only a relatively small number of convalescent patients were included in the study, and early timepoints following natural infection were not analyzed.

The sequencing sample was made of CD4+ T cells from blood, cultured in vitro. This receptor was identified in a human donor who had recovered from COVID-19.

CDR3 loop: CASSPRRQENNSPLHF. The nucleotide sequence is TGTGCCAGCTCACCAAGGAGACAGGAGAATAATTCACCCCTCCACTTT. This chain joins TRBV18 to TRBJ1-6; the D gene is perhaps TRBD1, on 6 matching bases. A distance of 13 bases separates the germline ends of V and J, which lose 2 bases and 5 bases respectively. Including cysteine and phenylalanine, the CDR3 has 16 amino acids. Of all the DNA, just the CDR3 is kept, 48 bases in frame from base 1. Via the germline V gene, CDR1 is KGHSH and CDR2 LQKENI.